This is a list of T cell receptor beta chains from one sample in a study of cytomegalovirus exposure and HLA in healthy donors. TCRdb's table, derived via immunoSEQ multiplex PCR, lists solely in-frame clones and lacks some. Here the sample spans around 190,000 clones, approximately 80% being singletons. Sequencing was carried out using PBMCs. The receptors derive from a woman younger than 45 in good health and CMV-seronegative. The CDR3 runs from the conserved cysteine through the conserved F or W. D genes are given only for firm matches. Size is stated for part of the rows, as once, few or many counts, or as a class when the clone is expanded.

D gene	V gene	clone size	J gene	CDR3 protein	CDR3 DNA
NA	TRBV27	NA	TRBJ1-2	CASSLSQGPINYGYTF	TGTGCCAGCAGTTTATCGCAGGGGCCTATTAACTATGGCTACACCTTC
NA	TRBV5-1	NA	TRBJ1-1	CASSVDRNTEAFF	TGCGCCAGCAGCGTGGACAGGAACACTGAAGCTTTCTTT
NA	TRBV30	once	TRBJ2-7	CAWSVLYEQYF	TGTGCCTGGAGTGTACTCTACGAGCAGTACTTC
NA	TRBV11-2	NA	TRBJ2-7	CASSSDYFAQQYF	TGTGCCAGCAGCTCGGACTACTTCGCTCAGCAGTACTTC
NA	TRBV2	NA	TRBJ2-1	CASSRRVPSYNEQFF	TGTGCCAGCAGTCGTAGAGTTCCCTCCTACAATGAGCAGTTCTTC
TRBD1	TRBV7-9	NA	TRBJ1-6	CASSQGGDSPLHF	TGTGCCAGCAGCCAGGGGGGTGATTCACCCCTCCACTTT
TRBD2	TRBV5-1	NA	TRBJ2-3	CASSLGGGRAQYF	TGCGCCAGCAGCTTGGGCGGGGGGCGCGCCCAGTATTTT
NA	TRBV4-1	NA	TRBJ2-5	CASSQDRRGTQETQYF	TGCGCCAGCAGCCAAGATCGCAGGGGAACCCAAGAGACCCAGTACTTC
NA	TRBV5-1	few	TRBJ2-3	CASNQGSTDTQYF	TGCGCCAGCAATCAGGGTAGCACAGATACGCAGTATTTT
NA	TRBV2	NA	TRBJ1-5	CASSDSYQPQHF	TGTGCCAGCAGTGACTCCTATCAGCCCCAGCATTTT
NA	TRBV7-6	few	TRBJ1-1	CASSFPQGRNTEAFF	TGTGCCAGCAGCTTTCCTCAGGGTCGGAACACTGAAGCTTTCTTT
TRBD1	TRBV27	NA	TRBJ2-1	CASSLGTGKDNEQFF	TGTGCCAGCAGTTTAGGGACAGGGAAGGACAATGAGCAGTTCTTC
NA	TRBV29-1	NA	TRBJ2-7	CSASGTSTYEQYF	TGCAGCGCCTCCGGGACAAGCACCTACGAGCAGTACTTC
TRBD1	TRBV5-1	NA	TRBJ2-5	CASSPRTGLGQETQYF	TGCGCCAGCAGCCCCAGGACAGGGCTAGGCCAAGAGACCCAGTACTTC
TRBD1	TRBV14	NA	TRBJ2-7	CASSHLGTGSYEQYF	TGTGCCAGCAGCCATTTGGGGACAGGGTCCTACGAGCAGTACTTC
TRBD2	TRBV5-6	NA	TRBJ2-5	CASSQLAGVRETQYF	TGTGCCAGCAGCCAACTAGCGGGGGTCCGGGAGACCCAGTACTTC
NA	TRBV7-9	NA	TRBJ1-1	CASSLRGTEAFF	TGTGCCAGCAGCTTAAGGGGGACTGAAGCTTTCTTT
NA	TRBV19	few	TRBJ1-3	CASSSQGAGNTIYF	TGTGCCAGTAGTTCACAGGGTGCCGGAAACACCATATATTTT
NA	TRBV7-8	NA	TRBJ2-5	CASSLEVRVGETQYF	TGTGCCAGCAGCTTAGAGGTCCGGGTCGGAGAGACCCAGTACTTC
NA	TRBV7-3	NA	TRBJ2-5	CASSPTGLQETQYF	TGTGCCAGCAGCCCGACAGGACTCCAAGAGACCCAGTACTTC
TRBD1	TRBV2	NA	TRBJ1-2	CASSEGPGQSYGYTF	TGTGCCAGCAGTGAAGGACCGGGACAGTCCTATGGCTACACCTTC
TRBD2	TRBV9	NA	TRBJ2-3	CASSVRGVLAGGPSDTQYF	TGTGCCAGCAGCGTACGAGGGGTACTAGCGGGGGGGCCATCAGATACGCAGTATTTT
TRBD1	TRBV4-2	NA	TRBJ1-1	CASSTGQFGTEAFF	TGTGCCAGCAGTACGGGACAGTTTGGCACTGAAGCTTTCTTT
TRBD1	TRBV5-1	NA	TRBJ1-6	CASSLGTGDSPLHF	TGCGCCAGCAGCTTGGGGACAGGGGATTCACCCCTCCACTTT
NA	TRBV12-5	NA	TRBJ1-2	CASGQSSNYGYTF	TGTGCTAGTGGACAATCTTCGAACTATGGCTACACCTTC
TRBD1	TRBV2	NA	TRBJ1-2	CASSATGGYGYTF	TGTGCCAGCAGTGCAACAGGGGGCTATGGCTACACCTTC
NA	TRBV7-2	NA	TRBJ2-7	CASSTGSTLYEQYF	TGTGCCAGCAGCACGGGATCCACATTGTACGAGCAGTACTTC
TRBD1	TRBV6-1	NA	TRBJ1-2	CASRSSGTGVWGYTF	TGTGCCAGCAGGAGTAGTGGGACAGGGGTTTGGGGCTACACCTTC
NA	TRBV11-3	NA	TRBJ2-1	CASSSRLGLAQFF	TGTGCCAGCAGCTCCCGACTTGGTCTGGCGCAGTTCTTC
NA	TRBV5-1	NA	TRBJ1-3	CASSLIGAGNTIYF	TGCGCCAGCAGCTTGATAGGGGCTGGAAACACCATATATTTT
NA	TRBV5-1	NA	TRBJ2-3	CASSLASTSTDTQYF	TGCGCCAGCAGTTTAGCATCCACTAGCACAGATACGCAGTATTTT
NA	TRBV29-1	NA	TRBJ2-2	CSARGTGELFF	TGCAGCGCCCGGGGGACCGGGGAGCTGTTTTTT
NA	TRBV15	NA	TRBJ2-7	CATSRAIPSYEQYF	TGTGCCACCAGCAGGGCCATTCCGTCCTACGAGCAGTACTTC
TRBD2	TRBV7-2	NA	TRBJ2-1	CANRLAGVYNEQFF	TGTGCCAACCGCCTAGCGGGAGTCTACAATGAGCAGTTCTTC
NA	TRBV7-9	NA	TRBJ2-7	CSSSGPGSYEQYF	TGTTCCAGCAGCGGCCCGGGTTCCTACGAGCAGTACTTC
TRBD1	TRBV7-2	NA	TRBJ1-2	CASSWDRGLGYTF	TGTGCCAGCAGCTGGGACAGGGGGCTAGGCTACACCTTC
TRBD1	TRBV14	NA	TRBJ1-2	CASSRQGGNYGYTF	TGTGCCAGCAGCCGACAGGGGGGGAACTATGGCTACACCTTC
TRBD1	TRBV5-1	NA	TRBJ2-7	CASSLVSGTGGAEQYF	TGCGCCAGCAGCTTGGTATCCGGGACAGGGGGCGCCGAGCAGTACTTC
NA	TRBV6-5	NA	TRBJ1-2	CASSYQRQAGYGYTF	TGTGCCAGCAGTTACCAACGACAGGCCGGCTATGGCTACACCTTC
NA	TRBV5-8	NA	TRBJ1-4	CASSLWRSGRVDEKLFF	TGTGCCAGCAGCTTGTGGCGATCCGGCAGGGTGGATGAAAAACTGTTTTTT
TRBD1	TRBV4-1	NA	TRBJ2-7	CASSQGWQGVNEQYF	TGCGCCAGCAGCCAAGGATGGCAGGGGGTCAACGAGCAGTACTTC
TRBD2	TRBV18	NA	TRBJ2-5	CANAQASGGPTETQYF	TGTGCCAACGCCCAGGCTAGCGGGGGACCCACTGAGACCCAGTACTTC
NA	TRBV18	NA	TRBJ2-5	CASSSRQEVETQYF	TGTGCCAGCTCATCAAGACAGGAGGTAGAGACCCAGTACTTC
NA	TRBV7-9	NA	TRBJ1-2	CASSPPTGRVRGYTF	TGTGCCAGCAGCCCTCCGACAGGCAGGGTTCGGGGCTACACCTTC
TRBD2	TRBV9	NA	TRBJ2-1	CASSSQRGPVQFF	TGTGCCAGCAGCTCCCAGCGGGGGCCCGTTCAGTTCTTC
TRBD2	TRBV5-4	NA	TRBJ2-7	CASSLSPGLGGIEQYF	TGTGCCAGCAGCTTGTCTCCGGGACTAGGGGGGATTGAGCAGTACTTC
NA	TRBV19	few	TRBJ2-7	CASSVDGTTYEQYF	TGTGCCAGTAGTGTCGACGGGACAACCTACGAGCAGTACTTC
TRBD1	TRBV5-6	NA	TRBJ1-2	CASSPFVQGPSDAF	TGTGCCAGCAGCCCTTTCGTACAGGGGCCCTCGGACGCCTTC
NA	TRBV5-5	NA	TRBJ2-7	CASSLGGTPVYEQYF	TGTGCCAGCAGCTTGGGCGGGACTCCTGTCTACGAGCAGTACTTC
NA	TRBV5-4	many	TRBJ2-7	CASSRGESAYEQYF	TGTGCCAGCAGCCGCGGCGAGTCGGCCTACGAGCAGTACTTC
NA	TRBV5-6	NA	TRBJ1-3	CASSFGRGVNTIYF	TGTGCCAGCAGCTTTGGCAGGGGAGTAAACACCATATATTTT
NA	TRBV7-9	once	TRBJ1-2	CASSPIPQGNYGYTF	TGTGCCAGCAGCCCCATACCACAGGGTAACTATGGCTACACCTTC